This T cell receptor beta chain was sequenced during a study of control samples from healthy donors and cancer patients. Assay: immunoSEQ multiplex PCR; the TCRdb copy retains only in-frame clones and omits some. The table lists some 94,000 clones, about 85% of them singletons, with around 1.3% in the top ten. The CDR3 length is 16 residues. Trimming cost V 5 bases and J 4 bases, with 20 bases left between them. The germline gives CDR1 SGHVS, CDR2 FQNEAQ. The sequenced sample consisted of blood. This chain joins TRBV7-8 and TRBJ1-2; D ambiguous. This TCR came from a woman in her forties or fifties in good health. The CDR3, as DNA: TGTGCCAGCAGCGAGAGTGGGGTCGTGAGCGGCTATGGCTACACCTTC. Residues: CASSESGVVSGYGYTF.